A single sample gave rise to the 29 T cell receptor beta chains below, sequenced in a study of cytomegalovirus exposure and HLA in healthy donors. This PCR relied on a set of 60 Vbeta primers and 13 Jbeta primers. The assay was immunoSEQ multiplex PCR, and TCRdb's table has in-frame clones only and misses some. The sample lists 150,000 or so clones, roughly 80% occurring once. Input material: PBMCs. Receptors originate from a young man in good health and CMV-seronegative.

This clone came up once. The rearrangement links TRBV7-2 to TRBJ2-5; TRBD2 matches 11 bases. V trimming: 5 bases; J trimming: 5 bases; junction bases outside the gene matches: 10. CDR3 length: 16 residues. Germline loops: CDR1 SGHTA, CDR2 FQGNSA. The CDR3, as DNA: TGTGCCAGCAGCGCCGGGACTAGCGGAGATGGGGAGACCCAGTACTTC. Its protein is CASSAGTSGDGETQYF.

This chain uses TRBV2 with TRBJ2-7, with 11 bases matching TRBD1. The CDR3 consists of 15 residues. The V gene end was trimmed by 6 bases and the J gene end by 4 bases; junction bases not matched to a gene: 8. From germline, CDR1 is SNHLY and CDR2 FYNNEI. The CDR3, as DNA: TGTGCCAGCAGGGGGGGGACAGGGGGTTCTTACGAGCAGTACTTC. Encoded protein: CASRGGTGGSYEQYF.

In DNA form, the CDR3 reads TGTGCCAGCAGCGTAGAACTAGCGGGGGGGCCGACCGGGGAGCTGTTTTTT. It is translated as CASSVELAGGPTGELFF. The V call is TRBV9, the J call TRBJ2-2, with 13 nucleotides matching TRBD2. The germline V gene has CDR1 SGDLS and CDR2 YYNGEE. This CDR3 has 17 amino acids. The trim removed 0 bases at V and 5 bases at J, leaving 4 bases unmatched.

The chain recombines TRBV6-5 with TRBJ1-5; 7 positions agree with TRBD1. Germline CDR1 reads MNHEY; CDR2 reads SVGAGI. The CDR3 is 15 amino acids. Trimming removed 4 bases from V and 6 bases from J; junction bases left unmatched: 9. The CDR3 spells CASSSRQGIGQPQHF. In DNA form, the CDR3 reads TGTGCCAGCAGTTCCCGACAGGGTATCGGTCAGCCCCAGCATTTT.

The chain carries TRBV5-5 and TRBJ1-2; D not certain. This CDR3 contains 15 residues. From germline, CDR1 is SGHKS and CDR2 YYEKEE (reference sequence). Trimming cost V 4 bases and J 6 bases, with 19 bases left between them. Here the CDR3 reads CASSPGRARRDGYTF. Here the CDR3 DNA reads TGTGCCAGCAGCCCCGGGAGGGCGCGGAGAGATGGCTACACCTTC.

In its sample, this clone was seen once. The rearrangement links TRBV12-5 to TRBJ2-3, with D tentatively TRBD2 (7 bases). Per the germline V gene, CDR1 is LGHNT and CDR2 is FRNRAP. V gave up 1 base and J gave up 4 bases, with 12 bases separating them. This CDR3 is built from 15 residues. This CDR3 is CASGLAGGRSDTQYF. In nucleotides, the CDR3 is TGTGCTAGTGGTTTGGCGGGGGGCCGCTCAGATACGCAGTATTTT.

The chain links TRBV21-1 to TRBJ1-4; the table's D call, TRBD1, was not checked against the DNA. TRBV21-1 is tagged as a pseudogene. The CDR3 runs 16 residues. Here the CDR3 DNA reads TGTGCCAGCAGCAAAGATGCCAGGGCAAGCAATGAAAAACTGTTTTTT. Protein sequence: CASSKDARASNEKLFF.

This clone has a single count. This sequence joins TRBV6-5 and TRBJ2-7; TRBD2 matches 8 bases. This CDR3 is 14 amino acids long. V was clipped by 2 bases and J by 3 bases; unmatched bases: 3. The germline gives CDR1 MNHEY, CDR2 SVGAGI. The CDR3 DNA follows: TGTGCCAGCAGTTACAGCGGGAGAAACTACGAGCAGTACTTC. Translated: CASSYSGRNYEQYF.

The V gene is TRBV6-5, the J gene TRBJ1-5; the D gene is possibly TRBD1 (6 bases). CDR1 is MNHEY, CDR2 SVGAGI, per germline. The V end was cut by 5 bases, the J end by 1 base, with 9 bases between. The CDR3 is made up of 14 amino acids. The CDR3 DNA sequence: TGTGCCAGCAGTAAACAGGGAAGCAATCAGCCCCAGCATTTT. Its protein is CASSKQGSNQPQHF.

The V call is TRBV7-8, the J call TRBJ2-7, with 7 nucleotides matching TRBD2. The CDR3 spans 15 residues. V was clipped by 1 base and J by 3 bases; unmatched bases: 6. Germline assignment: CDR1 SGHVS and CDR2 FQNEAQ. CDR3 region: CASSLVASGRYEQYF. The CDR3 region has the DNA TGTGCCAGCAGCTTAGTTGCTAGCGGACGCTACGAGCAGTACTTC.

This chain joins TRBV5-6 and TRBJ2-7; 10 nucleotides match TRBD1. The CDR3 is 15 residues long. The V segment lost 3 bases and the J segment 5 bases; nucleotides outside the gene matches: 8. Germline-derived CDR1 and CDR2 are SGHDT and YYEEEE. CDR3 sequence (DNA): TGTGCCAGCAGCTCCAGACAGGGGGCCTTCAACGAGCAGTACTTC. The encoded protein is CASSSRQGAFNEQYF. The full variable domain, its missing parts supplied by reference TRBV5-6 and TRBJ2-7, is DAGVTQSPTHLIKTRGQQVTLRCSPKSGHDTVSWYQQALGQGPQFIFQYYEEEERQRGNFPDRFSGHQFPNYSSELNVNALLLGDSALYLCASSSRQGAFNEQYFGPGTRLTVT.

This clone was counted only a few times. The chain is built from TRBV15 and TRBJ2-4, with D tentatively TRBD2 (5 bases). This CDR3 is 13 amino acids long. V was clipped by 3 bases and J by 8 bases, with 11 bases between them. Germline assignment: CDR1 LNHNV and CDR2 YYDKDF (reference sequence). The DNA for the CDR3 is TGTGCCACCAGCAGCCGCGAGGGTTACATTCAGTACTTC. Translating it yields CATSSREGYIQYF.

V usage is TRBV2 and J usage is TRBJ2-1, with D perhaps TRBD1 (6 bases). V lost 0 bases to trimming and J lost 1 base, with 19 bases between them. CDR3 length: 19 amino acids. Germline-derived CDR1 and CDR2 are SNHLY and FYNNEI. The CDR3 is CASSEAGRGVWISYNEQFF. The CDR3 DNA sequence: TGTGCCAGCAGTGAAGCGGGCAGGGGCGTATGGATTTCCTACAATGAGCAGTTCTTC.

This chain connects TRBV28 to TRBJ1-1; no reliable D call. The CDR3 totals 15 residues. Germline assignment: CDR1 MDHEN and CDR2 SYDVKM. The germline V and J ends were trimmed by 4 bases and 4 bases, with 16 bases remaining between them. The CDR3 loop is CASSSGVLETTEAFF. The DNA for the CDR3 is TGTGCCAGCAGTTCCGGGGTCCTGGAGACCACTGAAGCTTTCTTT.

The rearrangement links TRBV7-6 to TRBJ1-4; D possibly corresponds to TRBD1 (6 bases). V was trimmed by 5 bases and J by 3 bases, leaving 13 bases between them. The CDR3 totals 15 residues. Germline-derived CDR1 and CDR2 are SGHVS and FNYEAQ. The CDR3 region is CASSQNRASNEKLFF. The CDR3 DNA follows: TGTGCCAGCAGCCAGAACAGGGCGTCTAATGAAAAACTGTTTTTT.

The chain carries TRBV5-6 and TRBJ1-2, with TRBD1 identical over 9 bases. The CDR3 is made up of 13 amino acids. V shed 5 bases, J shed 13 bases, and the junction held 12 bases outside the gene matches. The germline V gene has CDR1 SGHDT and CDR2 YYEEEE. The CDR3 DNA is TGTGCCAGCAGGTCCTCCGGGACAGGGAGATTCACCTTC. Amino acids: CASRSSGTGRFTF.

J is TRBJ1-6 and V is TRBV19, with TRBD1 matching over 11 bases. V lost 11 bases, J lost 6 bases, and 3 bases stayed unmatched. Germline loops: CDR1 LNHDA, CDR2 SQIVND (reference sequence). CDR3 length equals 13 residues. CDR3 sequence (DNA): TGTGCCGCGGGGACAGGGGGTAATTCACCCCTCCACTTT. It is translated as CAAGTGGNSPLHF.

The V call is TRBV30, the J call TRBJ1-2; 7 bases line up with TRBD1. Trimming at V came to 6 bases and at J to 4 bases, leaving 5 bases not matched to a gene. The CDR3 is made up of 12 amino acids. The germline V gene encodes CDR1 GTSNPN and CDR2 SVGIG (reference sequence). As DNA, the CDR3 is TGTGCCTGCGACAGGGAGGTCTATGGCTACACCTTC. Protein: CACDREVYGYTF.

The chain carries TRBV19 and TRBJ1-2; 8 bases line up with TRBD1. The CDR3 runs to 15 residues. Germline V gives CDR1 LNHDA, CDR2 SQIVND (reference sequence). After removal of 3 bases from V and 3 bases from J, the junction contained 6 bases not matched to a gene. CDR3 nucleotide sequence: TGTGCCAGTAGTATTAGCCCAGGGGGCGACTATGGCTACACCTTC. Its translation is CASSISPGGDYGYTF.

The V call is TRBV7-6, the J call TRBJ2-7, with D maybe TRBD1 (6 bases). The V gene lost 1 base and the J gene lost 1 base, with 8 bases spanning the gap. Germline CDR1 SGHVS, CDR2 FNYEAQ. The CDR3 loop spans 14 amino acids. CDR3 amino acids: CASSLVQGSYEQYF. CDR3 DNA: TGTGCCAGCAGCTTAGTACAGGGTTCCTACGAGCAGTACTTC.

This clone was seen only a few times. The chain uses TRBV5-1 and TRBJ1-2, with TRBD1 matching 9 bases. This CDR3 has 15 residues. CDR1 and CDR2 from the germline V gene are SGHRS and YFSETQ. V shed 4 bases, J shed 4 bases, and the junction held 8 bases outside the gene matches. The CDR3 nucleotides are TGCGCCAGCAGCCCACAGGGGGCGCAGAGCTATGGCTACACCTTC. Protein sequence: CASSPQGAQSYGYTF.

This clone was seen once. J is TRBJ2-1 and V is TRBV5-1, with TRBD2 identical over 12 bases. V shed 0 bases, J shed 8 bases, and the junction held 9 bases outside the gene matches. Germline V gene sequence: CDR1 SGHRS, CDR2 YFSETQ. CDR3 length: 17 amino acids. CDR3 nucleotides: TGCGCCAGCAGCTTGGAGGATGGACTAGCGGGGAGACATGAGCAGTTCTTC. Translation: CASSLEDGLAGRHEQFF.

J is TRBJ1-4 and V is TRBV27, with D possibly TRBD1 on 5 matching bases. CDR3 length: 15 amino acids. CDR1 is MNHEY, CDR2 SMNVEV, per germline (reference sequence). Trimming took 6 bases from V and 7 from J, leaving 18 bases between them. The CDR3 sequence is CASRSPSRVGEKLFF. CDR3 coding DNA: TGTGCCAGCAGAAGCCCCTCCAGGGTGGGTGAAAAACTGTTTTTT.

The chain links TRBV4-3 to TRBJ2-5, with a weak D call TRBD2 (6 bases). Deletions cut 1 base from V and 5 bases from J, with 11 bases between. Germline values: CDR1 LGHNA, CDR2 YSLEER. The CDR3 covers 14 residues. Here the CDR3 reads CASSQAVGGETQYF. CDR3 bases: TGCGCCAGCAGCCAAGCGGTAGGAGGGGAGACCCAGTACTTC.

V is TRBV9 and J is TRBJ2-3; D not certain. V was pared by 0 bases and J by 1 base, with 9 bases between. CDR3 length: 15 residues. Germline CDR1 reads SGDLS; CDR2 reads YYNGEE. The CDR3 nucleotides read TGTGCCAGCAGCGTAGGGCCATCCGGCACAGATACGCAGTATTTT. This translates into CASSVGPSGTDTQYF.

The rearrangement uses TRBV10-3 and TRBJ2-3; 8 bases are a match to TRBD2. Germline V gene sequence: CDR1 ENHRY, CDR2 SYGVKD. This CDR3 region has 13 residues. V was clipped by 7 bases and J by 4 bases; unmatched bases: 4. This CDR3 is CAITPAGADTQYF. The CDR3 nucleotides read TGTGCCATCACCCCAGCGGGGGCAGATACGCAGTATTTT.

This sequence joins TRBV7-9 and TRBJ2-7; 8 positions agree with TRBD1. V gave up 3 bases and J gave up 3 bases; unmatched junction bases: 4. This CDR3 region has 14 residues. Germline V gene lookup returns CDR1 SEHNR and CDR2 FQNEAQ (reference sequence). The CDR3 protein is CASSLRQGNYEQYF. The CDR3 DNA reads as TGTGCCAGCAGCTTGCGACAGGGGAACTACGAGCAGTACTTC.

The chain couples TRBV5-1 to TRBJ2-1; 7 bases are a match to TRBD2. This CDR3 comprises 18 residues. The trim removed 7 bases at V and 0 bases at J, leaving 16 bases unmatched. The V gene's germline CDR1 is SGHRS and CDR2 YFSETQ. The CDR3 loop reads CASGGQRDPNHSYNEQFF. In nucleotides, the CDR3 is TGCGCCAGCGGTGGTCAGCGGGACCCGAATCACTCCTACAATGAGCAGTTCTTC.

The chain is built from TRBV29-1 and TRBJ2-7; D possibly corresponds to TRBD2 (6 bases). CDR1 is SQVTM and CDR2 is ANQGSEA in the germline V gene. V lost 3 bases and J lost 4, with 25 bases in between. The CDR3 covers 17 residues. The CDR3 nucleotides are TGCAGCGTTGATGGGATTAGCGGAGATATTCCTTATTACGAGCAGTACTTC. Protein sequence: CSVDGISGDIPYYEQYF.